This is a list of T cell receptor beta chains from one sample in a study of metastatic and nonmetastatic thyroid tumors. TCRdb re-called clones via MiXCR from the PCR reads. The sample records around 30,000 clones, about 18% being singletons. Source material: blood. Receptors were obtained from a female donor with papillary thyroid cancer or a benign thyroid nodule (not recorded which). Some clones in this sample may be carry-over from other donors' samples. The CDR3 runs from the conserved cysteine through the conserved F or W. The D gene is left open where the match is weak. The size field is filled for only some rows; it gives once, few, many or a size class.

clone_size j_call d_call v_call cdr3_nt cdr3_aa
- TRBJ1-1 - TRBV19 TGTGCCAGTAGTATAGTACAGGGTAACACTGAAGCTTTCTTT CASSIVQGNTEAFF
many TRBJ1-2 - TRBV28 TGTGCCAGCCTGGGGAGCGCCGGGACACCTCTTTATGGCTACACCTTC CASLGSAGTPLYGYTF
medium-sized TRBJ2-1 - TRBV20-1 TGCAGTGCTAGTAACTGGGGGAGAGGGGCCTACAATGAGCAGTTCTTC CSASNWGRGAYNEQFF
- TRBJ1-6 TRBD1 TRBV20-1 TGCAGTGCCGGGACAGGGAGTAATTCACCCCTCCACTTT CSAGTGSNSPLHF
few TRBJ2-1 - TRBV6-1 TGTGCCAGCAGTGAATTTAGGGGGGACAATGAGCAGTTCTTC CASSEFRGDNEQFF
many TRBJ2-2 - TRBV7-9 TGTGCCAGCAGCCCTAAGGGGACGGCCACCGGGGAGCTGTTTTTT CASSPKGTATGELFF
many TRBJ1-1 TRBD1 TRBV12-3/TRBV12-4 TGTGCCAGCAGTCTCCAACAGGGGGCTGGGGCTTTCTTT CASSLQQGAGAFF
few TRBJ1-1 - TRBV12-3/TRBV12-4 TGTGCCAGCAGTCGTGGACAGCCTCGTGAAGCTTTCTTT CASSRGQPREAFF
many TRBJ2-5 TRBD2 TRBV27 TGTGCCAGCAGTCCAGGACTAGCGGGGCATGGGGAGACCCAGTACTTC CASSPGLAGHGETQYF
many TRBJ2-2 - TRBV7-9 TGTGCCAGCAGACCCGGGACCGCGTCCTCCGGGGAGCTGTTTTTT CASRPGTASSGELFF
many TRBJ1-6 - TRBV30 TGTGCCTGGAGTGAAATGGGCTCCTATAATTCACCCCTCCACTTT CAWSEMGSYNSPLHF
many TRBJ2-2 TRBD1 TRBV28 TGTGCCAGCAGTTTATCCTCAACAGGGGCCGGGGAGCTGTTTTTT CASSLSSTGAGELFF
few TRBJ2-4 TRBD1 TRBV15 TGTGCCACCAGCAAACTTACAGGGGGCGCGAGTGGGGCCAAAAACATTCAGTACTTC CATSKLTGGASGAKNIQYF
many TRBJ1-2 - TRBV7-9 TGTGCCAGCAGCCAAGTGGGATCTAACTATGGCTACACCTTC CASSQVGSNYGYTF
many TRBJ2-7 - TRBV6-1 TGTGCCAGCAGTGAAGCGGTCGGGGGTTACGAGCAGTACTTC CASSEAVGGYEQYF
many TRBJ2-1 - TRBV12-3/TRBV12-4 TGTGCCAGCAGCTTCGACTCAGGCCCCTACAATGAGCAGTTCTTC CASSFDSGPYNEQFF
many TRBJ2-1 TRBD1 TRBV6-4 TGTGCCAGCAGTGACGGGACAGGGGGCTTCAATGAGCAGTTCTTC CASSDGTGGFNEQFF
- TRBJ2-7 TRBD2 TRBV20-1 TGCAGTGCTAGAGCCCTGGGGACTAGCGGGTTCTATTACGAGCAGTACTTC CSARALGTSGFYYEQYF
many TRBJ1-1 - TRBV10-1 TGCGCCAGCAGTGGGCCGGGCACTGAAGCTTTCTTT CASSGPGTEAFF
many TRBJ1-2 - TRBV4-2 TGTGCCAGCAGCCAACAAGGGGCGTTGAATGGCTACACCTTC CASSQQGALNGYTF
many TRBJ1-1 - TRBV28 TGTGCCGGCTCTACCGGGGGAAACACTGAAGCTTTCTTT CAGSTGGNTEAFF
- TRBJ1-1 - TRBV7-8 TGTGCCAGCAGCCATTTCCGGGACCGGATGAACACTGAAGCTTTCTTT CASSHFRDRMNTEAFF
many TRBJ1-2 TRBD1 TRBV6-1 TGTGCCAGCAGCGGACGGGACAGTCGTGGCTACACCTTC CASSGRDSRGYTF
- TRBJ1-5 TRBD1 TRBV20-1 TGCAGTGCCCCGGGGACAGGGATGGGTCAGCCCCAGCATTTT CSAPGTGMGQPQHF
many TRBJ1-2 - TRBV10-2 TGCGCCAGCAGTGAGACCAGAAAGGATGGCTACACCTTC CASSETRKDGYTF
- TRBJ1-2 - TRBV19 TGTGCCAGTAGTATAGGCAGGCACGATGGCTACACCTTC CASSIGRHDGYTF
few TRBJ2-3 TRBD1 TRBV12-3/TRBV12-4 TGTGCCAGCAGCCCCGACAGGGTGGGAAGCACAGATACGCAGTATTTT CASSPDRVGSTDTQYF
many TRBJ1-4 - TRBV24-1 TGTGCCACCAGTGATTTTCTGGTGGGGGAAAAACTGTTTTTT CATSDFLVGEKLFF
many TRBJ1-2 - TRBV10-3 TGTGCCATCAGCCGATCGACAGGTTACTATGGCTACACCTTC CAISRSTGYYGYTF